One and the same sample provided the 7 T cell receptor beta chains below, sequenced in a study of T cell repertoires in cytomegalovirus infection. TCRdb reprocessed the reads via MiXCR and lists one record per CDR3 protein. Here the sample spans 680,000 or so distinct CDR3 sequences, 35% to 40% being singletons. The sample consisted of PBMCs. The receptors here all came from a human donor in good health (CMV status not recorded). Some clones in this sample may be carry-over from other donors' samples.

The sample holds a few counts of this clonotype. V gene TRBV12-3 or TRBV12-4 combines with J gene TRBJ2-1, with no clear D. CDR3 length: 13 residues. The V end lost 3 bases, the J end lost 8 bases, and 11 bases lay between the germline ends. In DNA form, the CDR3 reads TGTGCCAGCAGTTTTTGGTCTGGAGATGAGCAGTTCTTC. Translating it yields CASSFWSGDEQFF.

This clonotype was recorded many times. The chain uses TRBV7-8 and TRBJ2-1; D tentatively reads TRBD1 or TRBD2 (5 bases each). The germline gives CDR1 SGHVS, CDR2 FQNEAQ. Trimming removed 3 bases from V and 14 bases from J, with 17 bases in between. CDR3 length: 13 residues. In DNA, the CDR3 is TGTGCCAGCAGCTTTACAGTTAGGGACGTAAAGTTCTTC. Translation gives CASSFTVRDVKFF.

With regard to this clonotype: This clone may be a read error of a much larger clone one base away. Because it lacks the conserved phenylalanine or tryptophan at the end, this CDR3 is likely a read error. The chain joins TRBV7-6 to TRBJ2-7; D is possibly TRBD2 (6 bases). This CDR3 is 14 amino acids long. Germline CDR1 SGHVS, CDR2 FNYEAQ. The V and J ends lost 0 bases and 6 bases respectively, with 12 bases between them. The CDR3 nucleotides are TGTGCCAGCAGCTTAGCGGGAGGCTTCGGCGAGCAGTACTTA. Protein product: CASSLAGGFGEQYL.

This clonotype was recorded only once. A much larger clone lies a single base off, so this may be a read error. The gene calls are TRBV6-1 and TRBJ2-7; D not resolved. Germline V gene lookup returns CDR1 MNHNS and CDR2 SASEGT. The CDR3 totals 10 residues. The V gene lost 6 bases and the J gene lost 3 bases, with 3 bases spanning the gap. The CDR3 DNA is TGTGCCAGCAGGAACTACGAGCAGTACTTC. Its protein is CASRNYEQYF.

This clonotype was picked up a small number of times. CDR3 in amino acids: CATSGSAYNQPQHF. CDR3 coding DNA: TGTGCCACCAGTGGGTCGGCTTACAATCAGCCCCAGCATTTT. The chain uses TRBV24-1 and TRBJ1-5; D is unresolved. Germline CDR1 is KGHDR and CDR2 is SFDVKD. The CDR3 totals 14 residues. Between the trimmed V and J ends, which lost 5 bases and 3 bases, there was a span of 10 bases.

The table lists this clonotype with a few counts. A junction end diverges from the germline sequence, so it may reflect a read error. The CDR3: CASSLAGISYNEQFF. In nucleotides, the CDR3 is TGTGCCAGCAGCCTAGCGGGCATCTCCTACAATGAGCAGTTCTTC. The chain combines TRBV7-9 with TRBJ2-1; 8 bases line up with TRBD2. The CDR3 loop spans 15 amino acids. CDR1 SEHNR and CDR2 FQNEAQ come from the germline V gene (reference sequence).

This clonotype was counted only a few times. The gene calls are TRBV11-3 and TRBJ2-2; D is undetermined. V lost 0 bases and J 3 bases, leaving 8 bases between the germline ends. Germline CDR1 is SGHNT and CDR2 is YENEEA. The CDR3 runs to 15 residues. The CDR3, as DNA: TGTGCCAGCAGCTTAGATACAGAATACACCGGGGAGCTGTTTTTT. Its protein product is CASSLDTEYTGELFF.